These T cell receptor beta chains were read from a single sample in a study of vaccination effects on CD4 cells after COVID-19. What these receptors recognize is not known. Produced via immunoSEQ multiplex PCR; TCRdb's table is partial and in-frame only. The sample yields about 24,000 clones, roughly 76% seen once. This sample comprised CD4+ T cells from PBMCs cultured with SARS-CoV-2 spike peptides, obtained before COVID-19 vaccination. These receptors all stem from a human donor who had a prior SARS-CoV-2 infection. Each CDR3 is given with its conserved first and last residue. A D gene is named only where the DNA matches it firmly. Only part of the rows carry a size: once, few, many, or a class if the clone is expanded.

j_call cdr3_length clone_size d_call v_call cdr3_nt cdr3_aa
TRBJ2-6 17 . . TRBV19 TGTGCCAGTAGTGGCCTGGGGGCCGGCTCTGGGGCCAACGTCCTGACTTTC CASSGLGAGSGANVLTF
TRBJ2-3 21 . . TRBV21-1 TGTGCCAGCAGCAAAGCCCCGGTTGATAGCGGGAGGGCCGGGTTAACAGATACGCAGTATTTT CASSKAPVDSGRAGLTDTQYF
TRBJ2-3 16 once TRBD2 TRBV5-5 TGTGCCAGCAGCTTGAGAAGCGGGGGCGTGGGAGATACGCAGTATTTT CASSLRSGGVGDTQYF
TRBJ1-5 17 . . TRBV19 TGTGCCAGTAGTATCACTCAGGGTGCGGGCTCTACTCAGCCCCAGCATTTT CASSITQGAGSTQPQHF
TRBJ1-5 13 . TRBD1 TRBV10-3 TGTGCCGTCGGGACAGATAGCAATCAGCCCCAGCATTTT CAVGTDSNQPQHF
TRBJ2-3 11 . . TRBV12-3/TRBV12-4 TGTGCCAGCAGTTCCAGGTATACGCAGTATTTT CASSSRYTQYF
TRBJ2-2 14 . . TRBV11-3 TGTGCCAGCAGCTTAGAAGGAGGGTCCGGGGAGCTGTTTTTT CASSLEGGSGELFF
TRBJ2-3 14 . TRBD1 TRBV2 TGTGCCAGCAGTCAGGACAGGGGCACAGATACGCAGTATTTT CASSQDRGTDTQYF
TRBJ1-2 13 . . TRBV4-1 TGCGCCAGCAGCCAGGGGGTTTGGTATGGCTACACCTTC CASSQGVWYGYTF
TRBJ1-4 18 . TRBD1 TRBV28 TGTGCCAGCAGTTTATCGGTTGGGTGGACAGGGGGCGGGGAAAAACTGTTTTTT CASSLSVGWTGGGEKLFF
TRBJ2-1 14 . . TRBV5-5 TGTGCCAGCAGTTTCTCGACTAGACCCAATGAGCAGTTCTTC CASSFSTRPNEQFF
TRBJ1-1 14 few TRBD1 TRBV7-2 TGTGCCAGCAGCCGGACCGGACAGGAGGGGACAGCTTTCTTT CASSRTGQEGTAFF
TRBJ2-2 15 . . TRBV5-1 TGCGCCAGCAGCTTGGAGGGACGTGACACCGGGGAGCTGTTTTTT CASSLEGRDTGELFF
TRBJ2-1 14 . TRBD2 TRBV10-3 TGTGCCAGCGCGACTAGCGGGGAGAACAATGAGCAGTTCTTC CASATSGENNEQFF
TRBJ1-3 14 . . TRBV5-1 TGCGCCAGCAGCTTCGGGGTCACAGAAAACACCATATATTTT CASSFGVTENTIYF
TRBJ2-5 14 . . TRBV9 TGTGCCAGCAGCGACAACCAGGGGCTCGAGACCCAGTACTTC CASSDNQGLETQYF